These 30 T cell receptor beta chains share one sample of origin, sequenced in a study of Graves' ophthalmopathy and Graves' hyperthyroidism. Amplification of TCR beta CDR3 regions used RNA transcripts. HTBI primers primed a first-round RT-PCR, and a second-round multiplex PCR followed. TCRdb re-derived calls from the multiplex PCR reads in MiXCR, one entry per CDR3 protein. The data show hundreds of thousands of distinct CDR3 sequences, about 47% seen once. Sequenced input: peripheral blood. The receptor set was obtained from an adult man with Graves' ophthalmopathy.

The gene calls are TRBV7-9 and TRBJ2-2, with TRBD2 matching over 11 bases. Germline V gene sequence: CDR1 SEHNR, CDR2 FQNEAQ (reference sequence). Losses at the gene ends were 6 bases for V and 7 bases for J; bases not matched to a gene: 7. The CDR3 is made up of 15 amino acids. CDR3 region: CASRQLAGEGGELFF. CDR3 DNA sequence: TGTGCCAGCAGACAACTAGCGGGAGAAGGCGGGGAGCTGTTTTTT.

This rearrangement joins TRBV29-1 to TRBJ2-2; D unresolved. The CDR3 totals 11 residues. CDR1 is SQVTM and CDR2 is ANQGSEA in the germline V gene. V lost 2 bases and J 5 bases, leaving 3 bases between the germline ends. CDR3 nucleotide sequence: TGCAGCGTTGAACAGACCGGGGAGCTGTTTTTT. Its protein product is CSVEQTGELFF.

This clonotype was detected ten times or more. The V gene is TRBV25-1, the J gene TRBJ1-5, with D possibly TRBD1 on 6 matching bases. Trimming stripped 4 bases from V and 7 bases from J, with 17 bases between. The germline V gene encodes CDR1 MGHDK and CDR2 SYGVNS. This CDR3 comprises 15 residues. CDR3 nucleotides: TGTGCCAGCAGTGCCCCAGGACAGTCGTGGCAGCCCCAGCATTTT. Translating gives CASSAPGQSWQPQHF.

The genes are TRBV4-1 and TRBJ2-5; no reliable D call. The CDR3 is 13 amino acids. In germline, CDR1 is MGHRA, CDR2 YSYEKL. Trimming removed 5 bases from V and 5 bases from J, with 12 bases in between. The CDR3 nucleotides read TGCGCCAGCAGCTTCCTTCTAGGGGAGACCCAGTACTTC. Protein product: CASSFLLGETQYF.

This clonotype has a count of ten or more. The chain is built from TRBV10-1 and TRBJ1-2; D is unresolved. This CDR3 spans 13 amino acids. V lost 6 bases and J 8 bases, leaving 16 bases between the germline ends. Per germline, CDR1 WNHNN and CDR2 SYGVQD (reference sequence). CDR3 bases: TGCGCCAGCAGCGGCGGACTGCGGAGGGGCTACACCTTC. Translated: CASSGGLRRGYTF.

Concerning this clonotype: The CDR3 carries no conserved terminal phenylalanine or tryptophan, so it likely arises from a read error. The rearrangement joins TRBV20-1 to TRBJ1-1; 7 nucleotides align to TRBD1. Germline trimming cut 3 bases from V and 5 bases from J; bases unmatched to any gene: 6. Looked up from germline, CDR1 is DFQATT and CDR2 is SNEGSKA (reference sequence). The CDR3 has 13 residues. The CDR3 bases are TGCAGTGCTAGGGAGACAGGGAGGACTGAAGCTTTCCTT. Protein: CSARETGRTEAFL.

The chain is built from TRBV7-8 and TRBJ1-2, with D possibly TRBD1 on 5 matching bases. Germline V CDR1 and CDR2: SGHVS, FQNEAQ. V was cut by 3 bases and J by 7 bases, with 9 bases left in between. This CDR3 has 12 amino acids. For the CDR3, the DNA is TGTGCCAGCAGCTTGGGGGTATTTGGCTACACCTTC. It codes for CASSLGVFGYTF.

The sample holds one count of this clonotype. A read error may be the cause here, since a much bigger clone is one base away. The V and J genes are TRBV24-1 and TRBJ1-5; D ambiguous. Germline V gene lookup returns CDR1 KGHDR and CDR2 SFDVKD. The CDR3 spans 12 residues. This chain's CDR3 is CATGDVNQPQHF. CDR3 bases: TGTGCCACCGGTGATGTCAATCAGCCCCAGCATTTT.

Of note for this clonotype: One junction end disagrees with the germline gene, perhaps due to a read error. The chain couples TRBV10-2 to TRBJ1-4, with unresolved D. This CDR3 is built from 12 residues. Germline CDR1 and CDR2: WSHSY and SAAADI. The CDR3 reads CVSSGEVEKLFF. Written as DNA, the CDR3 is TGCGTCAGCAGCGGAGAGGTTGAAAAACTGTTTTTT.

Only a few counts were recorded for this clonotype. The V call is TRBV20-1, the J call TRBJ1-4, with no clear D. CDR1 is DFQATT and CDR2 is SNEGSKA in the germline V gene (reference sequence). V dropped 4 bases and J dropped 3 bases, with 12 bases sitting between them. CDR3 length: 14 residues. CDR3 protein: CSANRMGSNEKLFF. CDR3 nucleotide sequence: TGCAGTGCTAACCGGATGGGGTCTAATGAAAAACTGTTTTTT.

The V call is TRBV20-1, the J call TRBJ1-6, with 8 bases that match TRBD1. The CDR3 is 14 amino acids. Germline lookup yields CDR1 DFQATT and CDR2 SNEGSKA (reference sequence). V lost 0 bases and J lost 10; bases outside the gene matches: 5. The CDR3 nucleotides are TGCAGTGCTAGAGAGTCAGGGGGCGGATCACCCCTCCACTTT. It yields the protein CSARESGGGSPLHF.

The chain's CDR3 is CASSVQAHRGETQYF. CDR3 nucleotide sequence: TGTGCCAGCAGCGTACAGGCGCACAGAGGGGAGACCCAGTACTTC. The chain joins TRBV9 to TRBJ2-5; D may be TRBD2 (5 bases). The CDR3 spans 15 residues. Per germline, CDR1 SGDLS and CDR2 YYNGEE. The V end was cut by 1 base, the J end by 5 bases, with 15 bases between.

This clonotype was observed many times. The chain recombines TRBV15 with TRBJ2-2; maybe TRBD1 (6 bases). From germline, CDR1 is LNHNV and CDR2 YYDKDF (reference sequence). The CDR3 loop spans 14 amino acids. With 3 bases removed from V and 1 base from J, the gap between germline ends came to 6 bases. CDR3 sequence: CATSRTGNTGELFF. The CDR3 DNA reads TGTGCCACCAGCAGGACAGGGAACACCGGGGAGCTGTTTTTT.

The chain has TRBV9 and TRBJ1-3, with a possible D match to TRBD1 (5 bases). The CDR3 runs 14 residues. Germline V gene data show CDR1 as SGDLS and CDR2 as YYNGEE. Trimming cost V 3 bases and J 0 bases, with 7 bases left between them. The CDR3 DNA reads TGTGCCAGCAGCGAGGGGCTCTCTGGAAACACCATATATTTT. It yields the protein CASSEGLSGNTIYF.

This clonotype was detected a few times. CDR3 nucleotides: TGCAGTGCTAGTCTACACCTAGACTCTGGGGCCAACGTCCTGACTTTC. It encodes CSASLHLDSGANVLTF. The J gene is TRBJ2-6, the V gene TRBV20-1; D is undetermined. CDR1 is DFQATT and CDR2 is SNEGSKA in the germline V gene (reference sequence). CDR3 size: 16 residues. V was cut by 3 bases and J by 0 bases, with 12 bases left in between.

This clonotype was seen many times. The V call is TRBV7-3, the J call TRBJ1-1; D is uncertain. CDR3 length equals 13 residues. CDR1 and CDR2 from the germline V gene are SGHTA and FQGTGA. Deletions cut 0 bases from V and 6 bases from J, with 8 bases between. Written as DNA, the CDR3 is TGTGCCAGCAGCTTAACGAGAGATGCTGAAGCTTTCTTT. Its protein product is CASSLTRDAEAFF.

The genes are TRBV10-3 and TRBJ1-2, with 7 nucleotides matching TRBD1. Germline V gene sequence: CDR1 ENHRY, CDR2 SYGVKD. The V and J ends lost 4 bases and 4 bases, in that order; junction bases with no gene match: 12. The CDR3 extends over 16 amino acids. In DNA form, the CDR3 reads TGTGCCATCAGTGCCAGCAGGTCCGGGACAGCCTATGGCTACACCTTC. It yields the protein CAISASRSGTAYGYTF.

A single count supports this clonotype. At one end the junction does not follow the germline gene, possibly because of a read error. The chain uses TRBV24-1 and TRBJ1-5; D is unclear. The CDR3 totals 13 residues. Germline V lookup: CDR1 KGHDR, CDR2 SFDVKD. Written as DNA, the CDR3 is TGTGCCAGCAGTTTTCAGAGCAATCAGCCCCAGCATTTT. This codes for CASSFQSNQPQHF.

The chain uses TRBV12-3 or TRBV12-4 and TRBJ2-2, with D possibly matching TRBD2 (5 bases). The CDR3 has 15 residues. The ends were cut back, 4 bases at V and 5 bases at J, with 14 bases in the middle. This CDR3 is CASSSGWSLTGELFF. Here the CDR3 DNA reads TGTGCCAGCAGTTCGGGATGGTCGTTGACCGGGGAGCTGTTTTTT.

This clonotype was seen only a few times. The chain combines TRBV25-1 with TRBJ1-6; D is unresolved. Trimming cost V 8 bases and J 7 bases, with 15 bases left between them. The germline gives CDR1 MGHDK, CDR2 SYGVNS. The CDR3 has 14 amino acids. CDR3 amino acids: CASVGKIYNSPLHF. The CDR3 DNA reads TGTGCCAGCGTGGGGAAGATTTACAATTCACCCCTCCACTTT.

This clonotype showed up many times. The chain is built from TRBV10-3 and TRBJ1-3, with 7 bases matching TRBD1. This CDR3 region has 14 residues. Germline V lookup: CDR1 ENHRY, CDR2 SYGVKD. The junction had 5 bases not matched to a gene; V was cut back by 6 bases and J by 3 bases. This CDR3 is CAISSDRVGNTIYF. The CDR3 DNA is TGTGCCATCAGCTCAGACAGGGTTGGAAACACCATATATTTT.

This chain joins TRBV13 and TRBJ2-7, with D perhaps matching TRBD1 (7 bases). Germline V lookup: CDR1 PRHDT, CDR2 FYEKMQ (reference sequence). This CDR3 spans 15 amino acids. Trimming stripped 6 bases from V and 5 bases from J, with 20 bases between. The CDR3 here is CASSSPGQRRDEQYF. The DNA of the CDR3 is TGTGCCAGCAGTTCCCCGGGACAGAGGAGGGACGAGCAGTACTTC.

The table lists this clonotype with a few counts. The chain joins TRBV7-9 to TRBJ2-7; possible D gene TRBD1, 6 bases. In germline, CDR1 is SEHNR, CDR2 FQNEAQ (reference sequence). This CDR3 comprises 16 residues. V gave up 6 bases and J gave up 0 bases, with 18 bases separating them. This CDR3 is CASSYVGDISSYEQYF. The CDR3 DNA follows: TGTGCCAGCAGTTACGTTGGGGACATCAGCTCCTACGAGCAGTACTTC.

This clonotype was counted ten times or more. The rearrangement links TRBV7-2 to TRBJ1-1; 7 bases map to TRBD1. The V segment lost 5 bases and the J segment 1 base; nucleotides outside the gene matches: 4. This CDR3 has 14 amino acids. Germline CDR1 is SGHTA and CDR2 is FQGNSA. CDR3 residues: CASSQYRGNTEAFF. The CDR3, as DNA: TGTGCCAGCAGCCAATACAGGGGGAACACTGAAGCTTTCTTT.

A note on this clonotype: Without the conserved terminal phenylalanine or tryptophan, this CDR3 likely stems from a read error. This chain links TRBV10-2 with TRBJ2-5; 9 bases are a match to TRBD2. CDR1 WSHSY and CDR2 SAAADI come from the germline V gene. CDR3 length: 13 residues. The CDR3 sequence: CASSFAGGETQYL. In DNA, the CDR3 is TGTGCCAGCAGCTTTGCGGGAGGGGAGACCCAGTACCTC.

In its sample, this clonotype was seen a few times. The chain employs TRBV25-1 and TRBJ2-5; D remains unclear. CDR1 is MGHDK, CDR2 SYGVNS, per germline. The CDR3 contains 14 residues. V lost 5 bases, J lost 2 bases, and 12 bases lay in between. Here the CDR3 reads CASSPIGRQETQYF. DNA for the CDR3: TGTGCCAGCAGTCCCATCGGCCGTCAAGAGACCCAGTACTTC.

This clonotype has just a few counts. The chain couples TRBV10-2 to TRBJ1-6; tentative D call: TRBD1 (5 bases). Germline-derived CDR1 and CDR2 are WSHSY and SAAADI. The germline V and J ends were trimmed by 7 bases and 7 bases, with 11 bases remaining between them. This CDR3 has 13 residues. CDR3 amino acids: CASTPRENSPLHF. In DNA form, the CDR3 reads TGCGCCAGCACCCCCAGGGAAAATTCACCCCTCCACTTT.

This clonotype was seen once. Since a much larger clone is just one base distant, this may be a read error. The chain has TRBV10-3 and TRBJ2-5; maybe TRBD2 (5 bases). V lost 10 bases and J lost 6, with 18 bases in between. The CDR3 covers 13 residues. Germline CDR1 and CDR2: ENHRY and SYGVKD. Here the CDR3 DNA reads TGTGCCAGCAAGACGGAGGCGGTGCAGACCCAGTACTTC. Protein product: CASKTEAVQTQYF.

This clonotype was detected only a few times. The chain combines TRBV7-3 with TRBJ1-1; TRBD1 is a possible D gene (5 bases). The V end was cut by 1 base, the J end by 4 bases, with 7 bases between. Germline CDR1 and CDR2: SGHTA and FQGTGA. This CDR3 has 13 residues. CDR3 nucleotides: TGTGCCAGCAGCTTAAATGGGGGCACTGAAGCTTTCTTT. This codes for CASSLNGGTEAFF.

CDR3: CASSDGRAPKTDEQYF. CDR3 DNA: TGTGCCAGCAGTGACGGACGGGCACCGAAGACGGACGAGCAGTACTTC. The V and J genes are TRBV6-1 and TRBJ2-7, with D unresolved. CDR1 and CDR2 from the germline V gene are MNHNS and SASEGT. V was shortened by 3 bases and J by 5 bases, with 20 bases between the two germline ends. The CDR3 contains 16 residues.